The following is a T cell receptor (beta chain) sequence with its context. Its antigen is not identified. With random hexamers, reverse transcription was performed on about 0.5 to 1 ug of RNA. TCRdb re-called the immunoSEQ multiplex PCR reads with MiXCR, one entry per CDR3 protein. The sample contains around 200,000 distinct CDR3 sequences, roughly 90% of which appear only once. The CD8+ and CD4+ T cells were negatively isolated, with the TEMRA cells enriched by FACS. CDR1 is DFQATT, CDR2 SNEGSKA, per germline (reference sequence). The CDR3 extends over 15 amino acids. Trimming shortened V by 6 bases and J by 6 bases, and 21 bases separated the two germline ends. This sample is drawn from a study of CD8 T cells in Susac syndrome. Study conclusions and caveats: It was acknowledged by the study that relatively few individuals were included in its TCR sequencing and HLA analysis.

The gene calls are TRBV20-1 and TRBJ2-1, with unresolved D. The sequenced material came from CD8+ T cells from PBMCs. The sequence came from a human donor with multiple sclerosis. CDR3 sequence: CSAKTLQIVGNEQFF. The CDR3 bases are TGCAGTGCAAAGACACTACAGATAGTTGGCAATGAGCAGTTCTTC.